The sequence of this T cell receptor beta chain was determined in a study of beta chain features in type 1 diabetes. Study results and limitations: All four CD4+ subsets of Type 1 diabetes patients contained TCRB CDR3s that were moderately but significantly shorter.

On this clone: Its specificity is unknown.

V lost 4 bases, J lost 5 bases, and 8 bases stayed unmatched. The CDR3 totals 15 residues. Germline-derived CDR1 and CDR2 are SGHRS and YFSETQ. Expressed TCRB transcripts were sequenced because the isolated RNA had all been reverse transcribed beforehand. An average of around 3.9 million reads was obtained for naive, central memory and regulatory T cell samples. Generated by immunoSEQ multiplex PCR, the TCRdb table keeps only in-frame clones and is missing some. In the table there are 330,000 or so clones, roughly 13% of which are singletons. This chain links TRBV5-1 with TRBJ2-2, with 7 bases aligning to TRBD1. Sequenced input: naive CD4+ T cells from blood. The TCR comes from a woman aged 18 to 35 with type 1 diabetes. The CDR3 sequence: CASSPRQGGTGELFF. DNA for the CDR3: TGCGCCAGCAGCCCCCGACAGGGCGGTACCGGGGAGCTGTTTTTT.